The rows below give T cell receptor beta chains drawn from one sample of a study of cytotoxic CD8 clonotypes in ibrutinib-treated CLL. The repertoire was sequenced with immunoSEQ multiplex PCR; TCRdb's copy has only in-frame clones and lacks some. Among about 120,000 clones, roughly 57% were seen once, and the ten largest hold about 40%. Sequenced here: PBMCs, sampled after 24 months of ibrutinib treatment. These receptor sequences come from a human donor with chronic lymphocytic leukemia. CDR3s include the opening cysteine and the closing phenylalanine or tryptophan. A D gene is named only where the DNA matches it firmly. Clone size is given for some rows only: seen once, a few or many times, or a class if the clone is expanded.

V	J	size	D	CDR3	DNA
TRBV6-6	TRBJ1-6	few	TRBD1	CASRWDRDHDSPLHF	TGTGCCAGCAGGTGGGACAGGGATCATGATTCACCCCTCCACTTT
TRBV9	TRBJ2-1	-	-	CASSLRGAYNEQFF	TGTGCCAGCAGCTTACGGGGCGCTTACAATGAGCAGTTCTTC
TRBV5-1	TRBJ2-7	-	-	CASSLVINDEQYF	TGCGCCAGCAGCTTGGTGATTAACGACGAGCAGTACTTC
TRBV14	TRBJ2-2	-	-	CASSHTRVGNTGELFF	TGTGCCAGCAGCCACACCCGGGTCGGGAACACCGGGGAGCTGTTTTTT
TRBV4-2	TRBJ1-1	-	-	CASSPRTDMNTEAFF	TGTGCCAGCAGCCCCCGCACAGATATGAACACTGAAGCTTTCTTT
TRBV30	TRBJ1-5	-	-	CAWRGASNQPQHF	TGTGCCTGGAGAGGGGCCAGCAATCAGCCCCAGCATTTT
TRBV11-2	TRBJ2-3	-	TRBD1	CASSTRTGADTQYF	TGTGCCAGCAGCACGAGGACAGGGGCCGATACGCAGTATTTT
TRBV2	TRBJ1-2	-	-	CASRPAGAGLGPYGYTF	TGTGCCAGCAGGCCCGCGGGGGCGGGTTTGGGCCCCTATGGCTACACCTTC
TRBV28	TRBJ1-5	few	TRBD1	CASRKTGAINQPQHF	TGTGCCAGCAGAAAGACAGGGGCAATCAATCAGCCCCAGCATTTT
TRBV11-2	TRBJ2-1	few	TRBD2	CASSLGSFGLAGGRQFF	TGTGCCAGCAGCTTAGGTTCTTTTGGACTAGCGGGAGGTCGGCAGTTCTTC
TRBV19	TRBJ1-4	many	-	CASSIRDGPNEKLFF	TGTGCCAGTAGTATCCGGGACGGACCTAATGAAAAACTGTTTTTT
TRBV18	TRBJ1-1	-	-	CASSPPTVMNTEAFF	TGTGCCAGCTCACCCCCGACAGTTATGAACACTGAAGCTTTCTTT
TRBV2	TRBJ2-1	once	TRBD2	CASSIAGTSGLREQFF	TGTGCCAGCAGCATCGCCGGGACTAGCGGGCTTCGGGAGCAGTTCTTC
TRBV5-1	TRBJ2-7	-	-	CASSLRGTPTYEQYF	TGCGCCAGCAGCTTGCGGGGGACACCTACCTACGAGCAGTACTTC
TRBV25-1	TRBJ1-5	-	-	CASSETGPLGPQHF	TGTGCCAGCAGTGAAACAGGGCCTTTGGGGCCCCAGCATTTT
TRBV7-2	TRBJ2-5	-	TRBD2	CASSLSGSGGARETQYF	TGTGCCAGCAGCTTATCGGGTAGCGGGGGGGCCCGGGAGACCCAGTACTTC
TRBV4-2	TRBJ1-5	-	TRBD1	CASSLRTGGNQPQHF	TGTGCCAGCAGCCTCCGGACAGGGGGCAATCAGCCCCAGCATTTT
TRBV9	TRBJ2-1	few	-	CASSVVSGYNEQFF	TGTGCCAGCAGCGTCGTAAGCGGGTACAATGAGCAGTTCTTC
TRBV29-1	TRBJ1-2	-	-	CSVVLDSQPNYGYTF	TGCAGCGTTGTCCTTGACAGCCAACCTAACTATGGCTACACCTTC
TRBV13	TRBJ2-5	few	-	CASSPQGGEETQYF	TGTGCCAGCAGCCCACAGGGTGGTGAGGAGACCCAGTACTTC
TRBV27	TRBJ1-1	-	TRBD1	CASRDRGLVGNTEAFF	TGTGCCAGCAGGGACAGGGGCCTTGTGGGGAACACTGAAGCTTTCTTT
TRBV27	TRBJ2-1	once	-	CASSLVDTPYNEQFF	TGTGCCAGCAGTTTAGTGGACACCCCTTACAATGAGCAGTTCTTC
TRBV18	TRBJ2-7	-	-	CASSPSSWEQYF	TGTGCCAGCTCACCCTCGTCTTGGGAGCAGTACTTC
TRBV9	TRBJ1-1	once	-	CASSVASEAFF	TGTGCCAGCAGCGTTGCCTCTGAAGCTTTCTTT
TRBV25-1	TRBJ1-1	-	TRBD1	CASIHQSGNRGSNTEAFF	TGTGCCAGCATACACCAATCCGGGAACAGGGGGTCTAACACTGAAGCTTTCTTT
TRBV9	TRBJ2-1	few	-	CASSVGYEQFF	TGTGCCAGCAGCGTAGGCTATGAGCAGTTCTTC
TRBV2	TRBJ1-2	once	-	CASNTNYGYTF	TGTGCCAGCAATACTAACTATGGCTACACCTTC
TRBV5-1	TRBJ2-2	few	-	CASKRVSNTGELFF	TGCGCCAGCAAAAGGGTTTCGAACACCGGGGAGCTGTTTTTT
TRBV7-8	TRBJ2-2	-	-	CASSWRTRQRTGELFF	TGTGCCAGCAGCTGGAGGACGAGACAGCGCACCGGGGAGCTGTTTTTT
TRBV28	TRBJ2-2	-	-	CASSPSRVWTGELFF	TGTGCCAGCAGTCCATCACGGGTATGGACCGGGGAGCTGTTTTTT
TRBV27	TRBJ2-7	-	-	CASHTGTLTYEQYF	TGTGCCAGCCATACCGGGACTCTAACCTACGAGCAGTACTTC
TRBV11-3	TRBJ2-1	few	-	CASSLDNEQFF	TGTGCCAGCAGCTTGGACAATGAGCAGTTCTTC
TRBV6-1	TRBJ2-2	-	TRBD2	CASRELAGGLDTGELFF	TGTGCCAGCAGGGAACTAGCGGGGGGGCTCGACACCGGGGAGCTGTTTTTT
TRBV6-4	TRBJ1-1	-	-	CASSDSPGGVNTEAFF	TGTGCCAGCAGTGACTCACCCGGTGGGGTGAACACTGAAGCTTTCTTT
TRBV25-1	TRBJ1-2	-	TRBD1	CASSSTGDYGYTF	TGTGCCAGCAGTTCGACAGGGGACTATGGCTACACCTTC
TRBV9	TRBJ2-2	-	TRBD1	CASSVEGAGVGELFF	TGTGCCAGCAGCGTAGAGGGGGCCGGGGTCGGGGAGCTGTTTTTT
TRBV2	TRBJ2-6	-	-	CASSVDSSGANVLTF	TGTGCCAGCAGCGTCGACAGTTCTGGGGCCAACGTCCTGACTTTC
TRBV10-3	TRBJ2-1	-	-	CAISDGQEQFF	TGTGCCATCAGTGACGGACAAGAGCAGTTCTTC
TRBV21-1	TRBJ1-6	-	-	CASSNVGGARNSPLHF	TGTGCCAGCAGCAATGTAGGAGGGGCAAGGAATTCACCCCTCCACTTT
TRBV5-1	TRBJ1-2	few	-	CASSLAENYGYTF	TGCGCCAGCAGCTTGGCAGAAAACTATGGCTACACCTTC
TRBV25-1	TRBJ2-2	-	-	CASRDSHNTGELFF	TGTGCCAGCAGGGACAGCCATAACACCGGGGAGCTGTTTTTT
TRBV27	TRBJ1-6	-	-	CASSLYYNSPLHF	TGTGCCAGCAGTTTATACTATAATTCACCCCTCCACTTT
TRBV25-1	TRBJ1-2	-	-	CASSPTDWDYGYTF	TGTGCCAGCAGCCCGACAGATTGGGACTATGGCTACACCTTC
TRBV9	TRBJ2-7	few	-	CASSSRLSYEQYF	TGTGCCAGCAGCTCCAGGCTCTCCTACGAGCAGTACTTC
TRBV5-1	TRBJ2-3	-	-	CASRSQGTDTQYF	TGCGCCAGCAGATCCCAGGGCACAGATACGCAGTATTTT
TRBV28	TRBJ1-2	-	-	CASSLAGAGGYTF	TGTGCCAGCAGTTTAGCCGGGGCGGGTGGCTACACCTTC
TRBV7-9	TRBJ1-2	-	-	CASSLEQIYGYTF	TGTGCCAGCAGCTTAGAACAAATCTATGGCTACACCTTC
TRBV9	TRBJ2-5	-	-	CASSPGPGPETQYF	TGTGCCAGCAGCCCCGGGCCAGGGCCAGAGACCCAGTACTTC
TRBV14	TRBJ2-7	-	-	CASSQGLGHPVGAYEQYF	TGTGCCAGCAGCCAAGGGTTGGGACACCCGGTTGGTGCCTACGAGCAGTACTTC
TRBV10-2	TRBJ1-4	-	TRBD1	CASSSGTGSSEKLFF	TGCGCCAGCAGTAGCGGGACAGGGAGTTCGGAAAAACTGTTTTTT
TRBV10-1	TRBJ2-1	-	-	CASSDGRGYNEQFF	TGCGCCAGCAGTGACGGCAGGGGCTACAATGAGCAGTTCTTC
TRBV6-5	TRBJ1-2	-	-	CASSSGPGYTF	TGTGCCAGCAGTAGCGGACCGGGCTACACCTTC
TRBV27	TRBJ2-7	few	TRBD1	CASSRGQGVGYEQYF	TGTGCCAGCAGTCGCGGACAGGGAGTAGGATACGAGCAGTACTTC
TRBV2	TRBJ2-5	-	-	CASSGGGQETQYF	TGTGCCAGCAGTGGAGGGGGGCAAGAGACCCAGTACTTC
TRBV29-1	TRBJ2-7	-	-	CSVLEYEQYF	TGCAGCGTGCTTGAATACGAGCAGTACTTC